This T cell receptor (beta chain) was found in a study of identifying expanded T cells in peripheral blood. During the collection period, no donor immune events like infections were recorded. Study results and limitations: Roughly two-week clone count variance significantly increased as total template count grew. Differentially abundant clones: roughly 1.3 between replicates, 15 to 17 at about 13 days, over 18 at four.

Details on this clone: Antigen: not known.

Sequenced by immunoSEQ multiplex PCR; TCRdb stores in-frame clones only, minus some. Found here are under 100,000 clones, 70% to 90% of them singletons; the top ten hold 4% to 5.5%. The germline V and J ends were trimmed by 0 bases and 2 bases, with 4 bases remaining between them. The CDR3 covers 13 residues. Germline CDR1 is SEHNR and CDR2 is FQNEAQ (reference sequence). The chain has TRBV7-9 and TRBJ2-5; D is unresolved. The receptor was isolated from a person aged 18-70 years in good health. Specimen: blood. CDR3 region: CASSLAEQETQYF. CDR3 coding DNA: TGTGCCAGCAGCTTAGCCGAACAAGAGACCCAGTACTTC. The complete variable domain, with remaining parts taken from reference TRBV7-9 and TRBJ2-5, reads DTGVSQNPRHKITKRGQNVTFRCDPISEHNRLYWYRQTLGQGPEFLTYFQNEAQLEKSRLLSDRFSAERPKGSFSTLEIQRTEQGDSAMYLCASSLAEQETQYFGPGTRLLVL.